This TCR beta chain came from a study of regulatory T cells in long-lasting Graves disease. Across the whole study: Graves' patients, diagnosed recently, had received antithyroid drugs under 3 months. Study-level points and caveats: Analyses excluded thyroid tissue, covering peripheral blood alone.

This clonotype was seen repeatedly, ten times or more. The target antigen is unknown. The germline V gene has CDR1 SGHDT and CDR2 YYEEEE. This CDR3 comprises 15 residues. With 3 bases clipped from V and 2 bases from J, the junction kept 6 bases outside the gene matches. Time point indicated: newly diagnosed GD, antithyroid drugs for less than 3 months. Researchers made the TCR library from RNA that was extracted from PBMCs. To make TCR beta libraries, researchers used iRepertoire HTBI primers and Arm-PCR of CDR3 regions. One entry per CDR3 protein results from TCRdb running MiXCR on the multiplex PCR reads. The table has over 350,000 distinct CDR3 sequences, about 14% seen once. The same data also contributed to another study, on T cells in Graves' hyperthyroidism and ophthalmopathy. According to that study: No ophthalmopathy progression within 18 months constituted stable Graves' hyperthyroidism. Diagnosis of hyperthyroidism was new in patients aged 18 to 65, and its duration was under 2 months.

Sequences were derived from peripheral blood mononuclear cells (PBMCs), sampled at new diagnosis, from a patient treated with antithyroid drugs. This TCR was recovered from a woman aged 45-65 years with Graves disease. The chain couples TRBV5-6 to TRBJ2-7; 9 bases are a match to TRBD1. The CDR3 DNA reads as TGTGCCAGCAGCTCGACCGGGACAGGGCCCTACGAGCAGTACTTC. Translated, it gives CASSSTGTGPYEQYF. Based on the CDR3 plus reference TRBV5-6 and TRBJ2-7, the full variable domain is DAGVTQSPTHLIKTRGQQVTLRCSPKSGHDTVSWYQQALGQGPQFIFQYYEEEERQRGNFPDRFSGHQFPNYSSELNVNALLLGDSALYLCASSSTGTGPYEQYFGPGTRLTVT.